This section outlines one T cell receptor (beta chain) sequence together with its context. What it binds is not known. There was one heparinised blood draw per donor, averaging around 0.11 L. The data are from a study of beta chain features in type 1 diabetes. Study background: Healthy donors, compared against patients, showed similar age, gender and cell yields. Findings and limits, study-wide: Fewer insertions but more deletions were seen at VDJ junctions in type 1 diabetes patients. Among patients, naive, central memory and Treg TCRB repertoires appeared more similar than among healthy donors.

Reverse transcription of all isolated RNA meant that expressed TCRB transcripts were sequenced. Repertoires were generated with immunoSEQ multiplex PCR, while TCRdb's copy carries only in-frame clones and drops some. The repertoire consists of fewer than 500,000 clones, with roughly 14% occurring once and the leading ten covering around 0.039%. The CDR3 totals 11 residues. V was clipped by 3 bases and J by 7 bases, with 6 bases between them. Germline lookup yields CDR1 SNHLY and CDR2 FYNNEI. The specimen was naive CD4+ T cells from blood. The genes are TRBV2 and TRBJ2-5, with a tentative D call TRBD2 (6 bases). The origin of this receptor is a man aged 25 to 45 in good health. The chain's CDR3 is CASSEGGTQYF. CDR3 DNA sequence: TGTGCCAGCAGTGAGGGGGGGACCCAGTACTTC.